Each of the 26 T cell receptor beta chains below was sequenced from the same sample in a study of CD8+CD57+ T cells in acquired aplastic anemia. Individuals selected for sequencing had exhibited CD8+CD57+ cell expansion on flow cytometry. Genomic DNA served as template for TCR beta VDJ and CDR3 profiling. In TCRdb, the reads were re-called with MiXCR into one record per CDR3 protein. The sample records over 150,000 distinct CDR3 sequences, around half being singletons. Sequenced: sorted CD4+, CD8+, or CD8+CD57+ T cells (not recorded which) from PBMCs. The receptors shown here come from a human donor with aplastic anemia.

This clonotype was detected a few times. The chain employs TRBV7-9 and TRBJ2-5, with D perhaps matching TRBD2 (7 bases). Germline V gene sequence: CDR1 SEHNR, CDR2 FQNEAQ (reference sequence). Deletions cut 1 base from V and 4 bases from J, with 13 bases between. This CDR3 region has 15 residues. The CDR3 sequence: CASSLVGGQRETQYF. The DNA for the CDR3 is TGTGCCAGCAGCTTAGTGGGGGGGCAGAGAGAGACCCAGTACTTC.

A word on this clonotype: At one boundary the junction diverges from the germline segment, which might be a read error. V usage is TRBV10-3 and J usage is TRBJ2-7, with 8 bases matching TRBD2. CDR1 is ENHRY and CDR2 is SYGVKD in the germline V gene. The CDR3 is made up of 13 amino acids. The CDR3 nucleotides read TGTGCCCTCAGCGGGAGCGGCTCTTGGGAGCAGTACTTC. As protein: CALSGSGSWEQYF.

The J gene is TRBJ1-2, the V gene TRBV10-2; D is unclear. This CDR3 contains 12 residues. V was cut by 5 bases and J by 4 bases, with 8 bases left in between. Germline values: CDR1 WSHSY, CDR2 SAAADI. The DNA for the CDR3 is TGCGCCAGCAGTCCATCATCCTATGGCTACACCTTC. Amino acids: CASSPSSYGYTF.

The V gene is TRBV24-1, the J gene TRBJ2-7; 9 bases agree with TRBD1. V dropped 11 bases and J dropped 5; count of bases not matched to a gene: 9. CDR1 and CDR2 (germline): KGHDR, SFDVKD. The CDR3 sequence is 13 residues long. CDR3 sequence reads: CASGGQGFHEQYF. The CDR3 region has the DNA TGTGCCAGCGGGGGACAGGGTTTCCACGAGCAGTACTTC.

The gene calls are TRBV19 and TRBJ1-2, with TRBD1 matching 7 bases. Trimming removed 5 bases from V and 0 bases from J; junction bases left unmatched: 6. The CDR3 length is 15 residues. Germline-derived CDR1 and CDR2 are LNHDA and SQIVND (reference sequence). The CDR3 here is CASSPGTDTNYGYTF. The DNA for the CDR3 is TGTGCCAGTAGTCCAGGGACAGACACTAACTATGGCTACACCTTC.

The chain couples TRBV7-2 to TRBJ2-5, with D perhaps given as TRBD1 or TRBD2 (6 bases each). Germline values: CDR1 SGHTA, CDR2 FQGNSA. Trimming stripped 4 bases from V and 4 bases from J, with 19 bases between. The CDR3 has 16 residues. In DNA, the CDR3 is TGTGCCAGCAGCTCCTACGAATTGGGGGGCCGAGAGACCCAGTACTTC. This codes for CASSSYELGGRETQYF.

V gene TRBV10-3 combines with J gene TRBJ1-1, with D tentatively TRBD1 (5 bases). This CDR3 has 15 amino acids. The germline V gene has CDR1 ENHRY and CDR2 SYGVKD. Trimming left V 8 bases short and J 0 bases short, with 16 bases between. Here the CDR3 DNA reads TGTGCCATCGCCCAGGGATACTCATTGAACACTGAAGCTTTCTTT. Amino acids: CAIAQGYSLNTEAFF.

This clonotype was seen repeatedly, ten times or more. The chain has TRBV29-1 and TRBJ2-1, with 8 bases lining up with TRBD1. Germline CDR1 SQVTM, CDR2 ANQGSEA. V trimming: 4 bases; J trimming: 7 bases; junction bases outside the gene matches: 3. The CDR3 runs to 12 residues. The CDR3 bases are TGCAGCGTTGGGCAGGGGGCAAATGAGCAGTTCTTC. This encodes CSVGQGANEQFF.

The chain carries TRBV10-3 and TRBJ1-1; 8 nucleotides line up with TRBD1. Looked up from germline, CDR1 is ENHRY and CDR2 is SYGVKD. The V gene end was trimmed by 7 bases and the J gene end by 5 bases; junction bases not matched to a gene: 6. CDR3 size: 13 residues. The CDR3 region has the DNA TGTGCCATCACGTCAGGGGGCGGGACTGAAGCTTTCTTT. This sequence encodes CAITSGGGTEAFF.

This clonotype was seen once. The CDR3 loop reads CASTRSGGEQYF. CDR3 sequence (DNA): TGTGCCAGCACCAGGTCAGGAGGCGAGCAGTACTTC. The chain is built from TRBV7-2 and TRBJ2-7; tentatively, D is TRBD2 (5 bases). Trimming pared 7 bases from V and 6 bases from J, leaving 13 bases between. Per the germline V gene, CDR1 is SGHTA and CDR2 is FQGNSA. This CDR3 comprises 12 residues.

This clonotype was counted at least ten times. The gene calls are TRBV6-5 and TRBJ1-6; D ambiguous. V lost 2 bases and J lost 8, with 16 bases in between. This CDR3 region has 16 residues. CDR1 and CDR2 (germline): MNHEY, SVGAGI. CDR3 loop: CASSYSLAAGDSPLHF. CDR3 nucleotides: TGTGCCAGCAGTTACAGTCTGGCGGCAGGAGATTCACCCCTCCACTTT.

The J gene is TRBJ1-1, the V gene TRBV10-2; D gene uncertain. Trimming removed 1 base at V and 8 bases at J, with 8 bases between. Germline CDR1 WSHSY, CDR2 SAAADI. CDR3 length equals 12 residues. This chain's CDR3 is CASSEWGSEAFF. The DNA of the CDR3 is TGCGCCAGCAGTGAGTGGGGATCGGAAGCTTTCTTT.

The CDR3 protein is CSARVGGRNTEAFF. Here the CDR3 DNA reads TGCAGTGCTAGAGTAGGGGGCCGGAACACTGAAGCTTTCTTT. The V and J genes are TRBV20-1 and TRBJ1-1, with 7 bases identical to TRBD1. V lost 1 base, J lost 1 base, and 3 bases stayed unmatched. Germline-derived CDR1 and CDR2 are DFQATT and SNEGSKA (reference sequence). CDR3 size: 14 residues.

This clonotype came up many times. The J gene is TRBJ1-5, the V gene TRBV6-1; a possible D gene is TRBD1 (5 bases). This CDR3 region has 15 residues. Deletions cut 5 bases from V and 0 bases from J, with 11 bases between. Germline V gene lookup returns CDR1 MNHNS and CDR2 SASEGT. CDR3 sequence: CASSPRDASNQPQHF. For the CDR3, the DNA is TGTGCCAGCAGTCCCCGGGACGCTAGCAATCAGCCCCAGCATTTT.

Note on this clonotype: No conserved phenylalanine or tryptophan ends this CDR3, so it is likely a read error. No DNA is shown, since the ends of the CDR3 on it are uncertain; the CDR3 is the one TCRdb lists. The rearrangement links TRBV29-1 to TRBJ2-5; TRBD2 was called by the table and not checked on the DNA. The CDR3 is 11 residues long, counting both termini. Germline-derived CDR1 and CDR2 are SQVTM and ANQGSEA. CDR3 residues: CSVEDVAGRVY.

Comment on this clonotype: One end of the junction is discordant with germline, which a read error may explain. The chain uses TRBV29-1 and TRBJ2-3; the D gene is possibly TRBD1 (6 bases). The germline V gene has CDR1 SQVTM and CDR2 ANQGSEA. CDR3 length: 11 amino acids. Written as DNA, the CDR3 is TGCAGCGTTGAAGATCCATTCACAGGGTCTTTT. Its translation is CSVEDPFTGSF.

The chain links TRBV5-5 to TRBJ2-2; D gene ambiguous. Deletions cut 2 bases from V and 4 bases from J, with 15 bases between. This CDR3 comprises 16 residues. Per the germline V gene, CDR1 is SGHKS and CDR2 is YYEKEE (reference sequence). The chain's CDR3 is CASSLLRNHLTGELFF. Written as DNA, the CDR3 is TGTGCCAGCAGCTTACTCCGGAATCACCTCACCGGGGAGCTGTTTTTT.

The rearrangement joins TRBV20-1 to TRBJ1-1; D remains ambiguous. V gave up 3 bases and J gave up 1 base, with 9 bases separating them. This CDR3 contains 13 residues. Germline CDR1 reads DFQATT; CDR2 reads SNEGSKA (reference sequence). As DNA, the CDR3 is TGCAGTGCTAGGGGGAGGGAGAACACTGAAGCTTTCTTT. Its translation is CSARGRENTEAFF.

The chain is built from TRBV20-1 and TRBJ1-6, with TRBD1 identical over 8 bases. This CDR3 comprises 15 residues. Per the germline V gene, CDR1 is DFQATT and CDR2 is SNEGSKA (reference sequence). Unmatched junction bases numbered 12, after V lost 5 bases and J lost 9 bases. The CDR3 spells CSAQKETGVSSPLHF. DNA for the CDR3: TGCAGTGCTCAAAAAGAGACAGGGGTGAGTTCACCCCTCCACTTT.

The gene calls are TRBV10-3 and TRBJ1-6, with D uncertain. The CDR3 totals 12 residues. In germline, CDR1 is ENHRY, CDR2 SYGVKD. The V and J ends lost 11 bases and 9 bases respectively, with 14 bases between them. CDR3 DNA sequence: TGTGCCTCCAATGGCATGTCTTCACCCCTCCACTTT. This sequence encodes CASNGMSSPLHF.

V gene TRBV19 combines with J gene TRBJ1-2; 8 nucleotides agree with TRBD1. V shed 5 bases and J 5 bases; nucleotides not matched to a gene: 7. Looked up from germline, CDR1 is LNHDA and CDR2 is SQIVND (reference sequence). This CDR3 has 14 amino acids. The CDR3 here is CASSFGTGKYGYTF. CDR3 DNA sequence: TGTGCCAGTAGTTTCGGGACAGGAAAGTATGGCTACACCTTC.

The chain uses TRBV10-3 and TRBJ2-1, with 7 bases lining up with TRBD1. Per the germline V gene, CDR1 is ENHRY and CDR2 is SYGVKD. The CDR3 runs 15 residues. Losses at the gene ends were 6 bases for V and 2 bases for J; bases not matched to a gene: 7. Here the CDR3 DNA reads TGTGCCATCAGGACAGGGTTTGGGGCCTACAATGAGCAGTTCTTC. It encodes CAIRTGFGAYNEQFF.

This clonotype was recorded at least ten times. The chain employs TRBV7-9 and TRBJ1-5, with a possible D match to TRBD1 (5 bases). The CDR3 loop spans 14 amino acids. Germline lookup yields CDR1 SEHNR and CDR2 FQNEAQ (reference sequence). Trimming stripped 1 base from V and 4 bases from J, with 8 bases between. Written as DNA, the CDR3 is TGTGCCAGCAGCTTAGGAGGGGAGAATCAGCCCCAGCATTTT. Protein product: CASSLGGENQPQHF. Based on the CDR3 plus reference TRBV7-9 and TRBJ1-5, the full variable domain is DTGVSQNPRHKITKRGQNVTFRCDPISEHNRLYWYRQTLGQGPEFLTYFQNEAQLEKSRLLSDRFSAERPKGSFSTLEIQRTEQGDSAMYLCASSLGGENQPQHFGDGTRLSIL.

This clonotype was observed once. A much larger clone differs from this one at a single base, so this may be a read error. The gene calls are TRBV12-3 or TRBV12-4 and TRBJ2-1; D remains ambiguous. CDR3 length equals 15 residues. V was pared by 3 bases and J by 5 bases, with 14 bases between. This CDR3 reads CASSFNGPPHNEQFF. In DNA form, the CDR3 reads TGTGCCAGCAGTTTTAACGGACCCCCCCACAATGAGCAGTTCTTC.

The table lists this clonotype with many counts. V is TRBV13 and J is TRBJ2-3; no firm D call. CDR3 length equals 15 residues. Per germline, CDR1 PRHDT and CDR2 FYEKMQ (reference sequence). V shed 6 bases and J shed 4 bases, with 17 bases lying between them. The CDR3 protein is CASSQGSRQSDTQYF. The CDR3 bases are TGTGCCAGCAGTCAAGGGTCGAGGCAGTCAGATACGCAGTATTTT.

This chain connects TRBV7-8 to TRBJ2-2; D is unclear. The CDR3 contains 14 residues. The V gene's germline CDR1 is SGHVS and CDR2 FQNEAQ. V dropped 5 bases and J dropped 0 bases, with 7 bases sitting between them. The CDR3 is CASSVFSNTGELFF. The DNA for the CDR3 is TGTGCCAGCAGCGTGTTCTCGAACACCGGGGAGCTGTTTTTT.